This section outlines one T cell receptor beta chain sequence together with its context. Its antigen is unidentified. This record comes from a study of OX40 agonist ivuxolimab in advanced cancers. Findings of the study overall: There were, on average, more expanded clones in CD8+ T cells than in CD4+.

TCRdb keeps only in-frame clones here, not all; method: immunoSEQ multiplex PCR. This repertoire shows 50,000 to 75,000 clones, 87% found once; its top ten account for 0.35%. This TCR came from an adult with an advanced solid tumor such as melanoma, head and neck, liver or kidney cancer. This material consisted of CD4+ or CD8+ T cells sorted from blood, taken in a trial of the OX40 agonist ivuxolimab.

CDR3 in DNA: TGCGCCAGCAGCTTTGGTTACTACAATGAGCAGTTCTTC. Translating gives CASSFGYYNEQFF. The chain couples TRBV5-1 to TRBJ2-1; no definite D call. Per the germline V gene, CDR1 is SGHRS and CDR2 is YFSETQ. The V end was cut by 2 bases, the J end by 3 bases, with 6 bases between. The CDR3 contains 13 residues.